Shown below are 14 T cell receptor beta chains from a single sample sequenced in a study of blood T cell repertoires in COVID-19. Libraries were prepared by immunoSEQ multiplex PCR; TCRdb keeps only in-frame clonotypes and omits some of them. The sample has around 150,000 clones, 75% to 90% seen once. The sequenced sample was PBMCs or T cells enriched from blood (not recorded which). The source is a man between 65 and 85 years old who had been exposed to COVID-19.

Written as DNA, the CDR3 is TGTGCCAGCAGTGAAGCAACAGACAGGTACTATGGCTACACCTTC. Residues: CASSEATDRYYGYTF. This chain connects TRBV6-1 to TRBJ1-2; D perhaps matches TRBD1 (6 bases). From germline, CDR1 is MNHNS and CDR2 SASEGT. This CDR3 has 15 residues. V was cut by 0 bases and J by 3 bases, with 11 bases left in between.

This chain links TRBV4-3 with TRBJ1-1, with TRBD1 matching 8 bases. The CDR3 contains 14 residues. V gave up 1 base and J gave up 6 bases; unmatched junction bases: 4. Germline V gene sequence: CDR1 LGHNA, CDR2 YSLEER. CDR3 nucleotides: TGCGCCAGCAGCCAAGCTTCAGGGGGCGCTGAAGCTTTCTTT. Protein sequence: CASSQASGGAEAFF.

This chain uses TRBV6-6 with TRBJ2-1; 9 nucleotides line up with TRBD2. J lost 9 bases, V lost 2 bases, and 8 bases had no gene match. The germline V gene has CDR1 MNHNY and CDR2 SVGAGI (reference sequence). The CDR3 is made up of 15 amino acids. The CDR3 is CASSYKAGGLGEQFF. The CDR3 DNA sequence: TGTGCCAGCAGTTACAAGGCGGGGGGGCTTGGTGAGCAGTTCTTC.

The chain couples TRBV6-2 or TRBV6-3 to TRBJ2-7; 11 nucleotides match TRBD1. CDR3 length: 14 residues. Germline CDR1 MNHEY, CDR2 SVGEGT. V trimming: 5 bases; J trimming: 2 bases; junction bases outside the gene matches: 2. The CDR3 spells CASSRTGGPYEQYF. The CDR3 DNA reads as TGTGCCAGCAGTCGGACAGGGGGCCCCTACGAGCAGTACTTC.

V gene TRBV11-2 combines with J gene TRBJ1-3; D might be TRBD1 (6 bases). The V end lost 5 bases, the J end lost 2 bases, and 10 bases lay between the germline ends. The CDR3 runs to 14 residues. Germline CDR1 is SGHAT and CDR2 is FQNNGV. CDR3 nucleotide sequence: TGTGCCAGCAGCGGTTCAGGGGCTGGAAACACCATATATTTT. This translates into CASSGSGAGNTIYF.

This clone has only a few counts. Other nucleotide sequences in the sample specify the same CDR3. This chain connects TRBV2 to TRBJ1-2; perhaps TRBD1 as D (5 bases). This CDR3 contains 12 residues. Per the germline V gene, CDR1 is SNHLY and CDR2 is FYNNEI. V was clipped by 4 bases and J by 4 bases, with 7 bases between them. CDR3 sequence reads: CASSAGGYGYTF. The CDR3 region has the DNA TGTGCCAGCAGTGCGGGGGGCTATGGCTACACCTTC.

The gene calls are TRBV27 and TRBJ1-3; D is perhaps TRBD1 (6 bases). The CDR3 is 15 amino acids. Trimming left V 5 bases short and J 5 bases short, with 16 bases between. Germline CDR1 is MNHEY and CDR2 is SMNVEV (reference sequence). The CDR3 region is CASSPGHQGRNTIYF. The CDR3, as DNA: TGTGCCAGCAGTCCGGGCCACCAGGGGAGAAACACCATATATTTT.

J is TRBJ1-2 and V is TRBV5-4; tentatively, D is TRBD1 (6 bases). The V gene lost 5 bases and the J gene lost 8 bases, with 28 bases spanning the gap. Germline V CDR1 and CDR2: SGHNT, YYREEE (reference sequence). This CDR3 region has 17 residues. DNA of the CDR3: TGTGCCAGCAGAGCGAACCGGGACATTTTGGGGTTGACGGGCTACACCTTC. This translates into CASRANRDILGLTGYTF.

The CDR3 DNA is TGTGCCAGCAGCTCGTGGGGTCTAGCGGGAGTGCGAGAGACCCAGTACTTC. It encodes CASSSWGLAGVRETQYF. The chain combines TRBV5-6 with TRBJ2-5, with TRBD2 matching 10 bases. The CDR3 length is 17 residues. CDR1 is SGHDT, CDR2 YYEEEE, per germline. Losses at the gene ends were 3 bases for V and 4 bases for J; bases not matched to a gene: 12.

The rearrangement links TRBV29-1 to TRBJ1-2; D is ambiguous. The CDR3 extends over 13 amino acids. V gave up 3 bases and J gave up 5 bases, with 13 bases separating them. Germline CDR1 reads SQVTM; CDR2 reads ANQGSEA. The CDR3 DNA is TGCAGCGTTGATCCTAGGGAGTTTTATGGCTACACCTTC. This sequence encodes CSVDPREFYGYTF.

The genes are TRBV7-9 and TRBJ2-7; 7 bases are a match to TRBD1. CDR1 SEHNR and CDR2 FQNEAQ come from the germline V gene (reference sequence). This CDR3 comprises 15 residues. Trimming removed 1 base from V and 5 bases from J; junction bases left unmatched: 8. The CDR3 reads CASSLEGAGLDEQYF. CDR3 DNA: TGTGCCAGCAGCTTAGAGGGGGCAGGGCTGGACGAGCAGTACTTC.

V is TRBV29-1 and J is TRBJ1-4; the D gene is possibly TRBD1 (6 bases). CDR1 SQVTM and CDR2 ANQGSEA come from the germline V gene. Trimming removed 3 bases from V and 7 bases from J, with 12 bases in between. The CDR3 runs to 13 residues. Here the CDR3 reads CSVEGRGGEKLFF. The CDR3 DNA sequence: TGCAGCGTTGAGGGCAGAGGGGGTGAAAAACTGTTTTTT. The variable domain in full, with the rest retrieved from reference TRBV29-1 and TRBJ1-4, is SAVISQKPSRDICQRGTSLTIQCQVDSQVTMMFWYRQQPGQSLTLIATANQGSEATYESGFVIDKFPISRPNLTFSTLTVSNMSPEDSSIYLCSVEGRGGEKLFFGSGTQLSVL.

The genes are TRBV29-1 and TRBJ2-3; 7 bases fit TRBD2. This CDR3 is 15 amino acids long. In germline, CDR1 is SQVTM, CDR2 ANQGSEA. V shed 3 bases and J 2 bases; nucleotides not matched to a gene: 8. CDR3 sequence: CSVDDGLAVTDTQYF. The CDR3 nucleotides are TGCAGCGTTGATGACGGCCTAGCGGTCACAGATACGCAGTATTTT.

V is TRBV24-1 and J is TRBJ2-5; 10 nucleotides align to TRBD2. Germline CDR1 and CDR2: KGHDR and SFDVKD. J was trimmed by 5 bases and V by 4 bases; bases with no gene match: 6. The CDR3 is 15 residues long. The CDR3 is CATSELAGKSETQYF. CDR3 DNA sequence: TGTGCCACCAGTGAACTAGCGGGAAAGTCGGAGACCCAGTACTTC.